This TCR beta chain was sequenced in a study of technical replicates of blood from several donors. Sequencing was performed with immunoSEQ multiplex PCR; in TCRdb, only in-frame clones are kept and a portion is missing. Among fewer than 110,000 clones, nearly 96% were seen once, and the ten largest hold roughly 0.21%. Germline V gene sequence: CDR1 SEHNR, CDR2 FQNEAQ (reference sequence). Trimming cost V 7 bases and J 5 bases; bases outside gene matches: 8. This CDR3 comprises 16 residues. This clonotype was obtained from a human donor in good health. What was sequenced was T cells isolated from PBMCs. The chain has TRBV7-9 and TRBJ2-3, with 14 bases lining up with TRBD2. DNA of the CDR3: TGTGCCAGCACCCGACTAGCGGGAGGGCCCATAGATACGCAGTATTTT. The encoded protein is CASTRLAGGPIDTQYF.